The 31 T cell receptor beta chains presented below share a single source sample, sequenced in a study of blood T cell repertoires in COVID-19. Profiling relied on immunoSEQ multiplex PCR, and the TCRdb table lists in-frame clones only, not all of them. The table has a few hundred thousand clones, more than 85% seen once. What was sequenced was peripheral blood. The origin of the receptors is a man aged 18-30 years with active or convalescent COVID-19.

This clone was counted only a few times. The chain recombines TRBV24-1 with TRBJ2-7; D might be TRBD1 (5 bases). The V end was cut by 5 bases, the J end by 6 bases, with 7 bases between. Germline assignment: CDR1 KGHDR and CDR2 SFDVKD. The CDR3 covers 11 residues. CDR3 bases: TGTGCCACCAGTGCGCAGGGCGAGCAGTACTTC. Its protein is CATSAQGEQYF.

The gene calls are TRBV18 and TRBJ2-2; 7 bases match TRBD2. Germline lookup yields CDR1 KGHSH and CDR2 LQKENI. V shed 3 bases, J shed 1 base, and the junction held 8 bases outside the gene matches. This CDR3 is 17 amino acids long. CDR3 residues: CASSPVGLVGNTGELFF. For the CDR3, the DNA is TGTGCCAGCTCACCCGTCGGACTAGTCGGGAACACCGGGGAGCTGTTTTTT.

The chain joins TRBV4-2 to TRBJ1-2, with D possibly matching TRBD1 (5 bases). Trimming took off 3 bases at V and 7 bases at J, with 9 bases between the two ends. The CDR3 length is 12 residues. Germline V gene lookup returns CDR1 LGHNA and CDR2 YNFKEQ. CDR3 amino acids: CASSQGLVGYTF. The CDR3 bases are TGTGCCAGCAGCCAGGGACTAGTTGGCTACACCTTC.

V is TRBV7-6 and J is TRBJ1-2; the D gene is possibly TRBD1 (6 bases). Germline values: CDR1 SGHVS, CDR2 FNYEAQ. The CDR3 covers 16 residues. The V end lost 5 bases, the J end lost 4 bases, and 20 bases lay between the germline ends. Here the CDR3 reads CASSPGPGGQSYGYTF. In DNA form, the CDR3 reads TGTGCCAGCAGCCCAGGCCCGGGTGGACAGTCCTATGGCTACACCTTC.

The chain combines TRBV7-3 with TRBJ2-1; no firm D call. The V and J ends lost 1 base and 5 bases respectively, with 12 bases between them. This CDR3 has 15 amino acids. CDR1 and CDR2 (germline): SGHTA, FQGTGA. CDR3 coding DNA: TGTGCCAGCAGCTTAAGTTGGCAGAGCGACAATGAGCAGTTCTTC. Translation: CASSLSWQSDNEQFF. The full variable domain, with the rest looked up from reference TRBV7-3 and TRBJ2-1, is GAGVSQTPSNKVTEKGKYVELRCDPISGHTALYWYRQSLGQGPEFLIYFQGTGAADDSGLPNDRFFAVRPEGSVSTLKIQRTERGDSAVYLCASSLSWQSDNEQFFGPGTRLTVL.

The rearrangement uses TRBV24-1 and TRBJ1-2; D call uncertain. The V gene lost 2 bases and the J gene lost 7 bases, with 4 bases spanning the gap. Germline V CDR1 and CDR2: KGHDR, SFDVKD. The CDR3 is 11 amino acids. CDR3: CATSDSRGYTF. The CDR3 DNA sequence: TGTGCCACCAGTGATTCGCGTGGCTACACCTTC.

The gene calls are TRBV6-5 and TRBJ2-1; 9 positions match TRBD2. Trimming at V came to 6 bases and at J to 9 bases, leaving 6 bases not matched to a gene. The length of the CDR3 is 13 residues. Germline V gene lookup returns CDR1 MNHEY and CDR2 SVGAGI. The CDR3 loop is CASSAGTSSEQFF. The CDR3 DNA follows: TGTGCCAGCAGCGCCGGGACTAGCAGTGAGCAGTTCTTC.

The chain employs TRBV5-1 and TRBJ1-1; D gene uncertain. CDR3 length: 14 amino acids. Trimming shortened V by 5 bases and J by 7 bases, and 18 bases separated the two germline ends. CDR1 and CDR2 (germline): SGHRS, YFSETQ. The CDR3 reads CASSSPGMAVEAFF. Written as DNA, the CDR3 is TGCGCCAGCAGTAGTCCGGGGATGGCGGTTGAAGCTTTCTTT.

The chain couples TRBV29-1 to TRBJ1-1, with unresolved D. V shed 7 bases and J shed 3 bases, with 21 bases lying between them. The CDR3 loop spans 15 amino acids. Germline lookup yields CDR1 SQVTM and CDR2 ANQGSEA. The DNA of the CDR3 is TGCAGCGGGTGGATTCGTTTCGGCGGCGACACTGAAGCTTTCTTT. Translated, it gives CSGWIRFGGDTEAFF.

V usage is TRBV24-1 and J usage is TRBJ2-3, with D possibly being TRBD2 (5 bases). Germline V gives CDR1 KGHDR, CDR2 SFDVKD. Trimming cost V 9 bases and J 8 bases, with 26 bases left between them. The CDR3 spans 16 residues. CDR3 loop: CATGSALGKSDGTQYF. DNA of the CDR3: TGTGCCACCGGAAGCGCACTAGGGAAGTCCGACGGTACGCAGTATTTT.

The rearrangement joins TRBV5-4 to TRBJ1-2; 8 positions agree with TRBD1. The V gene end was trimmed by 4 bases and the J gene end by 7 bases; junction bases not matched to a gene: 6. The CDR3 length is 13 residues. Per the germline V gene, CDR1 is SGHNT and CDR2 is YYREEE (reference sequence). CDR3 sequence reads: CASSEDRAFGYTF. In DNA form, the CDR3 reads TGTGCCAGCAGCGAGGACAGGGCTTTTGGCTACACCTTC.

The rearrangement links TRBV4-3 to TRBJ1-6; a weak D match, TRBD1 (6 bases). V was shortened by 1 base and J by 7 bases, with 11 bases between the two germline ends. Germline-derived CDR1 and CDR2 are LGHNA and YSLEER. This CDR3 is 15 amino acids long. The CDR3 DNA follows: TGCGCCAGCAGCCAAGGGGGGAGGGGGAATTCACCCCTCCACTTT. This gives the protein CASSQGGRGNSPLHF.

The CDR3 DNA reads TGTGCCAGCAGCCCCCCCGGGACAGGGTATGCTCTTGGCTACACCTTC. As protein: CASSPPGTGYALGYTF. The chain joins TRBV28 to TRBJ1-2; TRBD1 agrees at 9 bases. CDR1 and CDR2 (germline): MDHEN, SYDVKM. The length of the CDR3 is 16 residues. The trim removed 6 bases at V and 7 bases at J, leaving 15 bases unmatched.

The chain has TRBV11-3 and TRBJ1-2; D might be TRBD1 (6 bases). Germline loops: CDR1 SGHNT, CDR2 YENEEA. This CDR3 spans 15 amino acids. Trimming removed 6 bases from V and 2 bases from J, with 16 bases in between. The CDR3 DNA reads TGTGCCAGCAGTTCAAGGACAGTTGTCAACTATGGCTACACCTTC. Translation: CASSSRTVVNYGYTF.

In this sample, this clone turned up a few times. DNA of the CDR3: TGCGCCAGCAGTCTCTTGGGCGGGGAATATAATTCACCCCTCCACTTT. Its translation is CASSLLGGEYNSPLHF. V usage is TRBV4-1 and J usage is TRBJ1-6, with D unresolved. V was trimmed by 6 bases and J by 4 bases, leaving 16 bases between them. CDR3 length equals 16 residues. Germline assignment: CDR1 MGHRA and CDR2 YSYEKL.

This chain uses TRBV18 with TRBJ2-3, with 13 positions matching TRBD2. CDR1 and CDR2 from the germline V gene are KGHSH and LQKENI. With V trimmed by 3 bases and J by 4 bases, 13 bases remained unmatched. The CDR3 runs to 19 residues. The CDR3 nucleotides are TGTGCCAGCTCACCTTTACTAGCGGGGGGGCCTTGGGTCCCAGATACGCAGTATTTT. Amino acid sequence: CASSPLLAGGPWVPDTQYF.

The chain joins TRBV24-1 to TRBJ1-5; tentatively, D is TRBD1 (6 bases). Germline V gene lookup returns CDR1 KGHDR and CDR2 SFDVKD. The CDR3 is 17 amino acids. V was cut by 2 bases and J by 3 bases, with 16 bases left in between. The CDR3 reads CATSDWMTGRNNQPQHF. The CDR3 nucleotides read TGTGCCACCAGTGATTGGATGACAGGCAGGAACAATCAGCCCCAGCATTTT.

This rearrangement joins TRBV19 to TRBJ2-3, with TRBD2 matching over 9 bases. CDR1 and CDR2 (germline): LNHDA, SQIVND (reference sequence). Germline trimming cut 0 bases from V and 1 base from J; bases unmatched to any gene: 8. This CDR3 is built from 18 residues. CDR3 nucleotides: TGTGCCAGTAGTATAGAGGCTTGGGTAGCGGGAGGCACAGATACGCAGTATTTT. Translated, it gives CASSIEAWVAGGTDTQYF.

The chain uses TRBV2 and TRBJ1-1; D call uncertain. CDR1 is SNHLY and CDR2 is FYNNEI in the germline V gene. The CDR3 consists of 13 residues. V was pared by 3 bases and J by 4 bases, with 9 bases between. The CDR3 sequence: CASSEGQATEAFF. CDR3 bases: TGTGCCAGCAGTGAGGGTCAGGCCACTGAAGCTTTCTTT.

This clone appeared a single time. CDR3 nucleotide sequence: TGTGCCAGTAGTATACGACTGTACTATGGCTACACCTTC. Protein product: CASSIRLYYGYTF. This chain connects TRBV19 to TRBJ1-2; D unclear. Germline V gene data show CDR1 as LNHDA and CDR2 as SQIVND (reference sequence). The CDR3 sequence is 13 residues long. V was trimmed by 2 bases and J by 3 bases, leaving 7 bases between them.

The rearrangement links TRBV5-4 to TRBJ2-7; D call uncertain. V lost 3 bases and J 6 bases, leaving 7 bases between the germline ends. The CDR3 has 11 residues. Germline V gene sequence: CDR1 SGHNT, CDR2 YYREEE (reference sequence). The CDR3 DNA sequence: TGTGCCAGCAGCTCGTATTCCGAGCAGTACTTC. Its translation: CASSSYSEQYF.

J is TRBJ1-2 and V is TRBV6-2 or TRBV6-3; 9 bases line up with TRBD1. Germline loops: CDR1 MNHEY, CDR2 SVGEGT. The CDR3 is 14 residues long. J lost 6 bases, V lost 3 bases, and 5 bases had no gene match. The CDR3 protein is CASSYRTGADGYTF. The CDR3 region has the DNA TGTGCCAGCAGTTATAGGACAGGGGCGGATGGCTACACCTTC.

The chain has TRBV6-5 and TRBJ2-3; tentative D call: TRBD2 (5 bases). V gave up 2 bases and J gave up 2 bases, with 8 bases separating them. Per the germline V gene, CDR1 is MNHEY and CDR2 is SVGAGI. There are 14 residues in the CDR3. CDR3 nucleotide sequence: TGTGCCAGCAGTTACGGCGGGTTCACAGATACGCAGTATTTT. It translates to CASSYGGFTDTQYF.

J is TRBJ1-2 and V is TRBV12-5, with 8 bases aligning to TRBD1. This CDR3 is 14 amino acids long. Germline values: CDR1 LGHNT, CDR2 FRNRAP. With V trimmed by 7 bases and J by 2 bases, 6 bases remained unmatched. In nucleotides, the CDR3 is TGTGCTAGTGTAACGGACAGGGTAAACTATGGCTACACCTTC. It yields the protein CASVTDRVNYGYTF.

The chain couples TRBV6-5 to TRBJ2-1; 9 bases line up with TRBD2. The germline gives CDR1 MNHEY, CDR2 SVGAGI. The CDR3 is 16 amino acids. With 0 bases clipped from V and 4 bases from J, the junction kept 4 bases outside the gene matches. CDR3 sequence: CASSYSSTSGYNEQFF. CDR3 nucleotide sequence: TGTGCCAGCAGTTACTCTTCGACTAGCGGATACAATGAGCAGTTCTTC.

The rearrangement joins TRBV6-6 to TRBJ2-2; TRBD2 aligns across 11 bases. J gave up 7 bases and V 8 bases, and 6 bases lay outside the gene matches. Germline V gene data show CDR1 as MNHNY and CDR2 as SVGAGI (reference sequence). This CDR3 comprises 14 residues. The CDR3 reads CASGSGGAVGELFF. CDR3 nucleotides: TGTGCCAGCGGTAGCGGGGGGGCCGTCGGGGAGCTGTTTTTT.

This clone was seen only a few times. The V call is TRBV29-1, the J call TRBJ2-4, with TRBD1 matching 8 bases. Trimming cost V 6 bases and J 5 bases; bases outside gene matches: 0. CDR1 SQVTM and CDR2 ANQGSEA come from the germline V gene. This CDR3 region has 11 residues. The CDR3 here is CSVQGENIQYF. CDR3 coding DNA: TGCAGCGTACAGGGGGAAAACATTCAGTACTTC.

V gene TRBV5-4 combines with J gene TRBJ2-3; the match to TRBD1 covers 10 bases. CDR3 length: 14 amino acids. Germline-derived CDR1 and CDR2 are SGHNT and YYREEE (reference sequence). V was clipped by 4 bases and J by 4 bases; unmatched bases: 3. DNA of the CDR3: TGTGCCAGCAGCCCCGGGACAGGGGCAGATACGCAGTATTTT. Its protein is CASSPGTGADTQYF.

The V and J genes are TRBV5-1 and TRBJ2-3; 9 positions match TRBD2. The CDR3 runs to 15 residues. The V and J ends lost 7 bases and 14 bases, in that order; junction bases with no gene match: 20. Germline V gives CDR1 SGHRS, CDR2 YFSETQ. The CDR3 is CASREGGGGAAEWYF. CDR3 coding DNA: TGCGCCAGCCGAGAGGGTGGCGGGGGGGCCGCGGAGTGGTATTTT.

V is TRBV19 and J is TRBJ1-1; D might be TRBD1 (5 bases). Germline V gene data show CDR1 as LNHDA and CDR2 as SQIVND (reference sequence). The CDR3 sequence is 13 residues long. Trimming took 3 bases from V and 7 from J, leaving 12 bases between them. The CDR3 sequence is CASSIVGEDEAFF. The CDR3 DNA follows: TGTGCCAGTAGTATTGTGGGGGAGGATGAAGCTTTCTTT.

This chain links TRBV19 with TRBJ1-3, with D unclear. This CDR3 has 12 amino acids. Germline assignment: CDR1 LNHDA and CDR2 SQIVND (reference sequence). Trimming cost V 10 bases and J 2 bases, with 9 bases left between them. The CDR3 region is CATGVAGNTIYF. The CDR3 DNA is TGTGCCACCGGAGTGGCTGGAAACACCATATATTTT.